Listed here are 20 T cell receptor beta chains from one sample, sequenced in a study of cytomegalovirus exposure and HLA in healthy donors. Primers for the PCR totalled 60 Vbeta and 13 Jbeta. The repertoire was sequenced with immunoSEQ multiplex PCR; TCRdb's copy has only in-frame clones and lacks some. The sample totals approximately 80,000 clones. Sample: PBMCs. These TCRs come from a man younger than 35 in good health and CMV-seropositive.

The V gene is TRBV10-2, the J gene TRBJ2-7, with 8 positions matching TRBD1. The CDR3 has 14 residues. The junction had 6 bases not matched to a gene; V was cut back by 4 bases and J by 4 bases. Germline lookup yields CDR1 WSHSY and CDR2 SAAADI. The CDR3 reads CASSAGQAYYEQYF. The CDR3, as DNA: TGCGCCAGCAGTGCGGGACAGGCGTATTACGAGCAGTACTTC.

V and J are TRBV6-1 and TRBJ2-1, with TRBD2 matching over 7 bases. The V segment lost 4 bases and the J segment 8 bases; nucleotides outside the gene matches: 8. This CDR3 spans 14 amino acids. The germline V gene has CDR1 MNHNS and CDR2 SASEGT. The DNA of the CDR3 is TGTGCCAGCAGTGTCGGACTAGAAGACTATGAGCAGTTCTTC. It codes for CASSVGLEDYEQFF.

The chain has TRBV4-1 and TRBJ2-5, with D possibly being TRBD1 (6 bases). The CDR3 consists of 15 residues. In germline, CDR1 is MGHRA, CDR2 YSYEKL. Trimming left V 4 bases short and J 0 bases short, with 12 bases between. DNA for the CDR3: TGCGCCAGCAGCCGCCAAGGGGACAACCAAGAGACCCAGTACTTC. It is translated as CASSRQGDNQETQYF.

The chain recombines TRBV5-4 with TRBJ2-7; D unresolved. There are 16 residues in the CDR3. V was clipped by 0 bases and J by 3 bases, with 16 bases between them. Germline CDR1 SGHNT, CDR2 YYREEE (reference sequence). Here the CDR3 reads CASSLDSHSAFYEQYF. Here the CDR3 DNA reads TGTGCCAGCAGCTTGGACAGCCACTCAGCTTTCTACGAGCAGTACTTC.

The rearrangement uses TRBV13 and TRBJ2-6, with a tentative D call TRBD1 (6 bases). There are 16 residues in the CDR3. Per the germline V gene, CDR1 is PRHDT and CDR2 is FYEKMQ (reference sequence). Trimming left V 4 bases short and J 0 bases short, with 10 bases between. Written as DNA, the CDR3 is TGTGCCAGCAGCTCCACAGGGCGCTCTGGGGCCAACGTCCTGACTTTC. This translates into CASSSTGRSGANVLTF.

The CDR3 DNA reads as TGTGCCAGCAGTTACCTCCGGACAGGGGGGGGCTATGGCTACACCTTC. Its translation is CASSYLRTGGGYGYTF. The chain has TRBV6-5 and TRBJ1-2, with 10 bases that match TRBD1. Per the germline V gene, CDR1 is MNHEY and CDR2 is SVGAGI. Trimming at V came to 2 bases and at J to 4 bases, leaving 7 bases not matched to a gene. The length of the CDR3 is 16 residues.

The chain is built from TRBV28 and TRBJ1-5; D gene unclear. The CDR3 extends over 15 amino acids. V was trimmed by 2 bases and J by 1 base, leaving 9 bases between them. Germline values: CDR1 MDHEN, CDR2 SYDVKM. CDR3 protein: CASSLRGVSNQPQHF. The CDR3 nucleotides are TGTGCCAGCAGTTTACGGGGTGTGAGCAATCAGCCCCAGCATTTT.

The rearrangement joins TRBV5-1 to TRBJ2-5; TRBD1 matches 8 bases. This CDR3 contains 14 residues. CDR1 is SGHRS, CDR2 YFSETQ, per germline. V dropped 3 bases and J dropped 2; count of bases not matched to a gene: 3. Written as DNA, the CDR3 is TGCGCCAGCAGCTGGCGGGACAGGCAAGAGACCCAGTACTTC. It is translated as CASSWRDRQETQYF.

The chain recombines TRBV4-2 with TRBJ2-7; possibly TRBD1 for D (5 bases). CDR1 is LGHNA, CDR2 YNFKEQ, per germline. The germline V and J ends were trimmed by 1 base and 4 bases, with 17 bases remaining between them. CDR3 length: 16 residues. DNA of the CDR3: TGTGCCAGCAGCCAAGGAGGTAGGGGCAAGGGGTACGAGCAGTACTTC. Translation gives CASSQGGRGKGYEQYF.

This chain joins TRBV28 and TRBJ1-3; D is unclear. Germline values: CDR1 MDHEN, CDR2 SYDVKM. With 1 base removed from V and 0 bases from J, the gap between germline ends came to 7 bases. This CDR3 comprises 15 residues. This CDR3 is CASSLYAGSGNTIYF. CDR3 nucleotide sequence: TGTGCCAGCAGTTTATACGCCGGCTCTGGAAACACCATATATTTT.

The chain joins TRBV6-1 to TRBJ1-1; 8 bases agree with TRBD1. The germline gives CDR1 MNHNS, CDR2 SASEGT. This CDR3 region has 14 residues. V lost 4 bases, J lost 4 bases, and 5 bases stayed unmatched. The CDR3 here is CASSGDRGRTEAFF. CDR3 nucleotides: TGTGCCAGCAGTGGAGACAGGGGACGCACTGAAGCTTTCTTT.

The genes are TRBV15 and TRBJ2-7; possible D gene TRBD1, 5 bases. Germline V gene sequence: CDR1 LNHNV, CDR2 YYDKDF (reference sequence). Trimming took 2 bases from V and 3 from J, leaving 14 bases between them. The CDR3 is 15 amino acids. The CDR3 DNA is TGTGCCACCAGCAGATCCGTTGGACACAACTACGAGCAGTACTTC. Protein: CATSRSVGHNYEQYF.

The CDR3 DNA sequence: TGTGCCAGCAGCCAAGGCACTAGCGCAGATACGCAGTATTTT. It encodes CASSQGTSADTQYF. The chain has TRBV4-2 and TRBJ2-3; 7 bases map to TRBD2. Trimming took 1 base from V and 4 from J; bases not matched to a gene: 2. Germline-derived CDR1 and CDR2 are LGHNA and YNFKEQ. The CDR3 has 14 amino acids.

V is TRBV15 and J is TRBJ2-7; D is unclear. Trimming removed 1 base from V and 0 bases from J, with 7 bases in between. The CDR3 totals 14 residues. The germline V gene encodes CDR1 LNHNV and CDR2 YYDKDF (reference sequence). CDR3 region: CATSRGGSSYEQYF. The CDR3 DNA reads TGTGCCACCAGCAGAGGTGGCAGCTCCTACGAGCAGTACTTC.

The chain carries TRBV28 and TRBJ2-6; tentative D call: TRBD2 (5 bases). Germline V gives CDR1 MDHEN, CDR2 SYDVKM. CDR3 length: 15 residues. Trimming removed 2 bases at V and 0 bases at J, with 5 bases between. The chain's CDR3 is CASSLRGSGANVLTF. The CDR3 bases are TGTGCCAGCAGTTTACGGGGCTCTGGGGCCAACGTCCTGACTTTC.

V usage is TRBV10-3 and J usage is TRBJ1-2; possibly TRBD1 for D (6 bases). CDR1 and CDR2 from the germline V gene are ENHRY and SYGVKD. Trimming stripped 6 bases from V and 3 bases from J, with 11 bases between. This CDR3 is 13 amino acids long. In DNA, the CDR3 is TGTGCCATCAGCATACAGGGTGACTATGGCTACACCTTC. Translation gives CAISIQGDYGYTF.

The gene calls are TRBV25-1 and TRBJ2-7, with 9 bases matching TRBD2. CDR3 length: 13 amino acids. Germline CDR1 reads MGHDK; CDR2 reads SYGVNS. Trimming removed 6 bases from V and 3 bases from J; junction bases left unmatched: 3. The CDR3 coding sequence is TGTGCCAGCAGCGCGGGAGGGATCTACGAGCAGTACTTC. Translation gives CASSAGGIYEQYF.

V and J are TRBV4-2 and TRBJ2-5; maybe TRBD1 (5 bases). The germline V gene has CDR1 LGHNA and CDR2 YNFKEQ. The CDR3 covers 16 residues. V gave up 2 bases and J gave up 4 bases, with 17 bases separating them. The CDR3 is CASSQRTTGTLETQYF. The CDR3 nucleotides read TGTGCCAGCAGCCAACGGACCACAGGTACCTTAGAGACCCAGTACTTC.

The genes are TRBV10-3 and TRBJ2-7, with 8 positions matching TRBD1. The junction had 5 bases not matched to a gene; V was cut back by 4 bases and J by 3 bases. This CDR3 is built from 14 residues. Germline-derived CDR1 and CDR2 are ENHRY and SYGVKD. The chain's CDR3 is CAISVGTGDYEQYF. CDR3 bases: TGTGCCATCAGTGTAGGGACAGGCGACTACGAGCAGTACTTC.

V gene TRBV28 combines with J gene TRBJ1-1; maybe TRBD1 (6 bases). The CDR3 has 16 residues. Trimming removed 10 bases from V and 5 bases from J, with 26 bases in between. CDR1 and CDR2 from the germline V gene are MDHEN and SYDVKM. This chain's CDR3 is CATNRPGRGAGTEAFF. The CDR3, as DNA: TGTGCCACCAACCGCCCGGGACGGGGGGCAGGGACTGAAGCTTTCTTT.